One and the same sample provided the 10 T cell receptor beta chains below, sequenced in a study of shared clonotypes between healthy human individuals. Data came from immunoSEQ multiplex PCR; TCRdb stores just in-frame clones and leaves some out. The profile shows roughly 300,000 clones, around 70% of them singletons. The specimen was memory CD4+ T cells sorted from blood. Subset of the sample: CD45RA-negative fraction. The receptors come from a man in his thirties or forties in good health.

The chain employs TRBV27 and TRBJ1-4; unclear D gene. CDR3 length: 16 residues. The ends were cut back, 6 bases at V and 0 bases at J, with 14 bases in the middle. The germline gives CDR1 MNHEY, CDR2 SMNVEV (reference sequence). As DNA, the CDR3 is TGTGCCAGCAGCCTATTTTACCGGGCAACTAATGAAAAACTGTTTTTT. As protein: CASSLFYRATNEKLFF.

The rearrangement links TRBV6-4 to TRBJ2-3, with 7 bases identical to TRBD2. V shed 6 bases and J 1 base; nucleotides not matched to a gene: 4. The CDR3 consists of 14 residues. Germline V lookup: CDR1 MRHNA, CDR2 SNTAGT. CDR3 nucleotide sequence: TGTGCCAGCAGGACCACTAGCGGCACAGATACGCAGTATTTT. This sequence encodes CASRTTSGTDTQYF.

The count of this clone is one. The chain uses TRBV5-1 and TRBJ2-6; 10 bases are a match to TRBD2. Germline CDR1 is SGHRS and CDR2 is YFSETQ. The V segment lost 0 bases and the J segment 4 bases; nucleotides outside the gene matches: 13. There are 20 residues in the CDR3. The CDR3 region has the DNA TGCGCCAGCAGCTTGGTAAGCCCCCTAGCGGGAGTAATCGGGGCCAACGTCCTGACTTTC. It yields the protein CASSLVSPLAGVIGANVLTF.

The chain links TRBV4-3 to TRBJ1-2; 7 bases map to TRBD1. The V segment lost 2 bases and the J segment 5 bases; nucleotides outside the gene matches: 8. CDR3 length: 15 amino acids. Per the germline V gene, CDR1 is LGHNA and CDR2 is YSLEER. The CDR3 here is CASSQNTGQAYGYTF. In DNA form, the CDR3 reads TGCGCCAGCAGCCAAAATACCGGACAGGCTTATGGCTACACCTTC.

As to this clone: This sample includes further DNA sequences coding for the same CDR3. The V call is TRBV5-1, the J call TRBJ2-7; 9 bases align to TRBD1. V gave up 0 bases and J gave up 4 bases; unmatched junction bases: 14. Germline values: CDR1 SGHRS, CDR2 YFSETQ. The CDR3 consists of 18 residues. CDR3: CASSLDVFGDRASYEQYF. The CDR3 bases are TGCGCCAGCAGCTTGGACGTCTTCGGGGACAGGGCCTCTTACGAGCAGTACTTC.

The genes are TRBV28 and TRBJ2-7; D remains ambiguous. The ends were cut back, 4 bases at V and 3 bases at J, with 16 bases in the middle. CDR1 and CDR2 from the germline V gene are MDHEN and SYDVKM. The CDR3 consists of 15 residues. CDR3 nucleotide sequence: TGTGCCAGCAGTTCGACCGGCCGGGTGTACTACGAGCAGTACTTC. It is translated as CASSSTGRVYYEQYF.

This sequence joins TRBV19 and TRBJ2-5; the match to TRBD1 covers 9 bases. V was pared by 3 bases and J by 4 bases, with 6 bases of the junction left unmatched. Germline lookup yields CDR1 LNHDA and CDR2 SQIVND (reference sequence). The CDR3 contains 15 residues. CDR3 in amino acids: CASSIGTGFLETQYF. The CDR3 nucleotides read TGTGCCAGTAGTATTGGGACAGGGTTTTTAGAGACCCAGTACTTC.

The chain carries TRBV5-1 and TRBJ2-5, with a weak D call TRBD1 (5 bases). The CDR3 is made up of 14 amino acids. V shed 4 bases and J shed 2 bases, with 12 bases lying between them. CDR1 and CDR2 from the germline V gene are SGHRS and YFSETQ. The chain's CDR3 is CASSAGNGQETQYF. The CDR3 DNA follows: TGCGCCAGCAGCGCAGGGAACGGGCAAGAGACCCAGTACTTC.

This chain uses TRBV9 with TRBJ2-5; no definite D call. This CDR3 spans 14 amino acids. Per the germline V gene, CDR1 is SGDLS and CDR2 is YYNGEE. V shed 0 bases and J shed 5 bases, with 11 bases lying between them. The chain's CDR3 is CASSVDPLIETQYF. The DNA of the CDR3 is TGTGCCAGCAGCGTAGACCCTTTGATTGAGACCCAGTACTTC.

This chain joins TRBV27 and TRBJ1-1; D call uncertain. This CDR3 region has 12 residues. V shed 5 bases and J shed 8 bases, with 12 bases lying between them. Germline V CDR1 and CDR2: MNHEY, SMNVEV (reference sequence). The CDR3 region has the DNA TGTGCCAGCAGTCCCCCCGACGGAGAAGCTTTCTTT. It encodes CASSPPDGEAFF.